This entry is about one T cell receptor beta chain. As yet, its antigen is unknown. The data stem from a study of T cell responses to AZD1222 COVID-19 vaccine. General observations from the study: Spike-specific TCR breadth and depth were elevated following two AZD1222 doses.

CDR1 is SGHVS, CDR2 FNYEAQ, per germline. The V gene lost 3 bases and the J gene lost 3 bases, with 21 bases spanning the gap. The CDR3 spans 18 residues. Generated by immunoSEQ multiplex PCR, the TCRdb table keeps only in-frame clones and is missing some. The data show roughly 180,000 clones, almost 95% seen once. The chain joins TRBV7-6 to TRBJ2-1; TRBD1 might be the D (6 bases). The TCR was taken from an adult in good health. The material sequenced was peripheral blood, taken on day 0 of AZD1222 vaccination. CDR3 sequence reads: CASSLGARPSRGYNEQFF. The CDR3 nucleotides read TGTGCCAGCAGCTTGGGGGCGAGGCCCTCAAGGGGCTACAATGAGCAGTTCTTC.